This T cell receptor beta chain was sequenced in a study of shared T cell receptors in the human thymus. The assay was immunoSEQ multiplex PCR, and TCRdb's table has in-frame clones only and misses some. Of 640,000 or so clones listed, approximately 89% were seen once; the top ten hold under 0.01%. CDR1 is SGHNT and CDR2 is YYREEE in the germline V gene (reference sequence). The CDR3 has 18 amino acids. Trimming stripped 0 bases from V and 0 bases from J, with 13 bases between. These records were also assigned to another study, of human thymus T cells. This second report adds: Healthy Finnish infants undergoing corrective surgery for congenital heart defects were used as donors. Resections removed during corrective heart surgery provided the thymus tissue used. There were highly overlapping thymic repertoires among unrelated individuals, as related research reported.

This receptor was identified in a boy under two years old with a congenital heart defect. V usage is TRBV5-4 and J usage is TRBJ1-6, with D maybe TRBD1 (6 bases). The sequenced sample was thymocytes. The CDR3 DNA sequence: TGTGCCAGCAGCTTGGTCAGGGGCGGGAGCTCCTATAATTCACCCCTCCACTTT. Protein sequence: CASSLVRGGSSYNSPLHF.